This TCR beta chain derives from a study of T cells in Graves' hyperthyroidism and ophthalmopathy. Study-wide background: The authors collected peripheral blood at initial diagnosis, before any treatment.

No progression to ophthalmopathy during 18 months of follow-up defined stable disease. Based on clinical symptoms, serum thyroxine and TRAb, thyroid ultrasound and orbital computed tomography, diagnoses were reached. The CDR3 totals 17 residues. The germline V gene has CDR1 DFQATT and CDR2 SNEGSKA (reference sequence). J gave up 8 bases and V 1 base, and 10 bases lay outside the gene matches. This clonotype has just a few counts. Its antigen is unknown. RNA transcripts yielded amplified TCR beta CDR3 regions. RT-PCR in the first round (using the HTBI primer set) targeted the TCR CDR3. TCRdb redid the calling of the multiplex PCR reads with MiXCR, one entry per CDR3 protein. Found here are around 400,000 distinct CDR3 sequences, 25% of them singletons; the top ten hold more than 60%. The study, taken as a whole, reports: Blood also showed most of the thyroid clonotypes that were expanded above 0.001.

The source material was blood. The chain employs TRBV20-1 and TRBJ2-1; TRBD2 matches 14 bases. This TCR was sampled from a man aged 50 or older with Graves' hyperthyroidism. The CDR3: CSARGDLTSGRADEQFF. CDR3 nucleotides: TGCAGTGCTAGAGGAGACCTGACTAGCGGGAGGGCGGATGAGCAGTTCTTC.